What follows are 8 T cell receptor beta chains derived from one specimen sequenced in a study of fetal regulatory T cell absence and autoimmunity. TCRdb's copy holds only in-frame clones and misses some; the assay was immunoSEQ multiplex PCR. The sample records 85,000 to 100,000 clones, around 72% being singletons. The sample taken for sequencing was pancreas tissue. The receptors were gathered from a male donor with IPEX syndrome.

The chain couples TRBV2 to TRBJ2-1, with a weak D call TRBD2 (5 bases). V lost 6 bases and J 6 bases, leaving 9 bases between the germline ends. This CDR3 is built from 12 residues. The germline CDR1 and CDR2 sequences are SNHLY and FYNNEI. The CDR3 sequence: CASRGDSNEQFF. The CDR3 coding sequence is TGTGCCAGCAGGGGAGACTCCAATGAGCAGTTCTTC.

The V gene is TRBV15, the J gene TRBJ1-5; D gene ambiguous. Trimming shortened V by 1 base and J by 4 bases, and 11 bases separated the two germline ends. The CDR3 sequence is 15 residues long. Germline V gene lookup returns CDR1 LNHNV and CDR2 YYDKDF (reference sequence). Written as DNA, the CDR3 is TGTGCCACCAGCAGAGCAGGTCCCGCGAATCAGCCCCAGCATTTT. It codes for CATSRAGPANQPQHF.

The chain is built from TRBV9 and TRBJ2-1; 16 bases are a match to TRBD2. Losses at the gene ends were 2 bases for V and 4 bases for J; bases not matched to a gene: 12. The CDR3 length is 20 residues. The germline CDR1 and CDR2 sequences are SGDLS and YYNGEE. The CDR3 nucleotides are TGTGCCAGCAGCGTGGGGATACCGGGACTAGCGGGAGGGGGATACAATGAGCAGTTCTTC. Translating it yields CASSVGIPGLAGGGYNEQFF. Together with reference TRBV9 and TRBJ2-1, the CDR3 gives the full variable domain: DSGVTQTPKHLITATGQRVTLRCSPRSGDLSVYWYQQSLDQGLQFLIQYYNGEERAKGNILERFSAQQFPDLHSELNLSSLELGDSALYFCASSVGIPGLAGGGYNEQFFGPGTRLTVL.

The chain is built from TRBV6-6 and TRBJ1-2; 7 bases match TRBD1. Germline CDR1 MNHNY, CDR2 SVGAGI (reference sequence). J was trimmed by 4 bases and V by 5 bases; bases with no gene match: 4. The CDR3 has 13 residues. CDR3: CASSHRGTYGYTF. The CDR3 DNA sequence: TGTGCCAGCAGTCACAGGGGAACCTATGGCTACACCTTC.

The V call is TRBV30, the J call TRBJ1-2, with D perhaps matching TRBD1 (5 bases). Trimming took off 0 bases at V and 7 bases at J, with 6 bases between the two ends. CDR3 length equals 11 residues. CDR1 and CDR2 from the germline V gene are GTSNPN and SVGIG (reference sequence). The CDR3 region has the DNA TGTGCCTGGAGTGTAGGGGCTGGCTACACCTTC. Translation: CAWSVGAGYTF.

The chain joins TRBV5-6 to TRBJ2-7; TRBD1 is a possible D gene (6 bases). Deletions cut 3 bases from V and 3 bases from J, with 13 bases between. This CDR3 contains 14 residues. Germline CDR1 and CDR2: SGHDT and YYEEEE. The CDR3 reads CASSSPRDNYEQYF. The CDR3 DNA reads TGTGCCAGCAGCTCCCCCCGGGACAACTACGAGCAGTACTTC.

This chain uses TRBV6-6 with TRBJ1-4; 7 nucleotides line up with TRBD1. Trimming at V came to 6 bases and at J to 5 bases, leaving 9 bases not matched to a gene. Germline V gene sequence: CDR1 MNHNY, CDR2 SVGAGI (reference sequence). The CDR3 is 15 residues long. CDR3 nucleotide sequence: TGTGCCAGCAGCAGGACAGGCGTACGGAATGAAAAACTGTTTTTT. Its protein is CASSRTGVRNEKLFF.

The chain joins TRBV4-3 to TRBJ2-6, with D tentatively TRBD1 (5 bases). Germline CDR1 is LGHNA and CDR2 is YSLEER. This CDR3 has 18 residues. Trimming removed 1 base at V and 3 bases at J, with 16 bases between. This CDR3 is CASSQVAGWVYGANVLTF. The CDR3 DNA sequence: TGCGCCAGCAGCCAAGTTGCAGGGTGGGTGTATGGGGCCAACGTCCTGACTTTC.